A single sample is the source of the 26 T cell receptor beta chains below, sequenced in a study of Tregs in tolerant kidney transplant recipients. The nonmyeloablative bone marrow transplants came from related graft donors, with transient mixed chimerism. The protocol was immunoSEQ multiplex PCR, while the TCRdb copy is restricted to in-frame clones and leaves out a portion. Recorded here are around 30,000 clones; the top ten clones represent less than 2%. The sequences come from CD4+ T cells from blood (PBMCs), collected 24 months after the transplant. The receptor source for this set is a human patient who received a combined kidney and bone marrow transplant. The graft donor may have contributed some T cells.

In regard to this clone: Read sequence stops 3 residues before the CDR3 end, and the germline J gene provides the missing end. The chain joins TRBV19 to TRBJ1-5; 11 nucleotides align to TRBD1. This CDR3 has 20 residues. V lost 2 bases and J lost 1; bases outside the gene matches: 13. CDR1 is LNHDA and CDR2 is SQIVND in the germline V gene (reference sequence). CDR3 amino acids: CASSIRKKDRGLGSNQPQHF. The sequenced part of the CDR3 DNA is TGTGCCAGTAGTATAAGGAAGAAGGACAGGGGGCTTGGGAGCAATCAGCCC.

About this clone: The sequence runs out 3 residues before the end of the CDR3; the remainder is reconstructed from the germline J gene. V gene TRBV2 combines with J gene TRBJ2-7; D is unresolved. The V end lost 6 bases, the J end lost 4 bases, and 7 bases lay between the germline ends. Looked up from germline, CDR1 is SNHLY and CDR2 is FYNNEI. The CDR3 is 11 residues long. The part of the CDR3 DNA that was read is TGTGCCAGCAGCAGATGGTACGAG. This translates into CASSRWYE. From start to end, the CDR3 is CASSRWYEQYF.

A word on this clone: The read terminates 3 residues ahead of where the CDR3 ends, so the germline J gene completes it. The chain joins TRBV2 to TRBJ2-7, with 9 positions matching TRBD1. With 8 bases clipped from V and 3 bases from J, the junction kept 14 bases outside the gene matches. The CDR3 contains 16 residues. Germline V gene data show CDR1 as SNHLY and CDR2 as FYNNEI. This CDR3 is CASEPLFDRGDYEQYF. CDR3 bases read: TGTGCCAGCGAGCCCCTCTTTGACAGGGGGGACTACGAG.

As concerns this clone: The CDR3 end lies 3 residues beyond the end of the read and is filled in from the germline J gene. The chain joins TRBV7-2 to TRBJ2-2; D unresolved. Germline CDR1 SGHTA, CDR2 FQGNSA. With 2 bases removed from V and 3 bases from J, the gap between germline ends came to 10 bases. This CDR3 region has 15 residues. CDR3 bases read: TGTGCCAGCAGCTTACCCGTCAAGGACACCGGGGAG. Translated: CASSLPVKDTGE. The entire CDR3 protein reads CASSLPVKDTGELFF.

In the case of this clone: The read finishes 3 residues shy of the CDR3 end, and the germline J gene is used to complete it. The chain has TRBV18 and TRBJ1-1; D is unclear. Germline CDR1 reads KGHSH; CDR2 reads LQKENI. Trimming took off 3 bases at V and 1 base at J, with 9 bases between the two ends. The CDR3 sequence is 14 residues long. The sequenced CDR3 bases are TGTGCCAGCTCACCTGAGAGACAGAACACTGAA. Encoded protein: CASSPERQNTE. Given in full, the CDR3 is CASSPERQNTEAFF.

On this clone: The CDR3 extends 3 residues past the end of the read, so its final part is completed from the germline J gene. V gene TRBV11-2 combines with J gene TRBJ2-7; 11 bases line up with TRBD2. The V and J ends lost 5 bases and 4 bases, in that order; junction bases with no gene match: 7. CDR1 is SGHAT, CDR2 FQNNGV, per germline. There are 15 residues in the CDR3. The part of the CDR3 DNA that was read is TGTGCCAGCAGCCCCCTAGCGGGAGGCTCTTACGAG. Amino acids: CASSPLAGGSYE. The complete CDR3 sequence is CASSPLAGGSYEQYF.

In the case of this clone: The sequence runs out 3 residues before the end of the CDR3; the remainder is reconstructed from the germline J gene. The chain has TRBV28 and TRBJ2-1, with TRBD2 matching 8 bases. The V gene's germline CDR1 is MDHEN and CDR2 SYDVKM. Trimming at V came to 10 bases and at J to 4 bases, leaving 12 bases not matched to a gene. CDR3 length: 15 amino acids. The CDR3 spells CATEMVAGLYNEQFF. CDR3 DNA (partial): TGTGCCACCGAAATGGTAGCGGGGTTATACAATGAG.

The CDR3 loop reads CASSLGGLGSYEQYF. CDR3 DNA (partial): TGTGCCAGCAGCTTAGGAGGACTAGGTAGCTACGAG. This chain joins TRBV11-3 and TRBJ2-7; 7 nucleotides align to TRBD2. The read falls 3 residues short of the CDR3 end, and the missing part is taken from the germline J gene. The CDR3 runs to 15 residues. The germline gives CDR1 SGHNT, CDR2 YENEEA. V lost 1 base to trimming and J lost 3 bases; unmatched junction nucleotides: 6.

On this clone itself: The observed sequence ends 3 residues before the CDR3 terminus, with the missing tail filled in from the germline J gene. The gene calls are TRBV6-1 and TRBJ1-6; possible D gene TRBD1, 6 bases. V lost 2 bases and J 7 bases, leaving 15 bases between the germline ends. Germline values: CDR1 MNHNS, CDR2 SASEGT. The CDR3 is 16 amino acids. CDR3 DNA, as far as it was read: TGTGCCAGCAGTGAATCCCCGGGGGGCAGGAATTCACCC. Protein product: CASSESPGGRNSP. In full, the CDR3 is CASSESPGGRNSPLHF.

Comments on this clone: The read ends 3 residues early relative to the CDR3; the germline J gene fills the gap. The chain carries TRBV6-4 and TRBJ1-4, with 7 bases matching TRBD1. J lost 8 bases, V lost 7 bases, and 16 bases had no gene match. The CDR3 loop spans 16 amino acids. Germline V gene sequence: CDR1 MRHNA, CDR2 SNTAGT. The CDR3 sequence is CASTTGQTIELEKLFF. The CDR3 DNA, read in part, is TGTGCCAGCACCACGGGACAGACCATCGAGTTGGAAAAA.

Incomplete CDR3 DNA: TGTGCCAGCAGTTACTCGACTAGCGGGAGCACAGATACG. Amino acid sequence: CASSYSTSGSTDT. In full, the CDR3 is CASSYSTSGSTDTQYF. The chain uses TRBV6-2 or TRBV6-3 and TRBJ2-3; 10 positions agree with TRBD2. The CDR3 end lies 3 residues beyond the end of the read and is filled in from the germline J gene. CDR1 MNHEY and CDR2 SVGEGT come from the germline V gene. J gave up 0 bases and V 0 bases, and 0 bases lay outside the gene matches. This CDR3 has 16 residues.

As regards this clone: The read gets to within 3 residues of the CDR3 end, and the germline J gene fills in the rest. V gene TRBV20-1 combines with J gene TRBJ1-4; D not certain. The CDR3 contains 13 residues. Per the germline V gene, CDR1 is DFQATT and CDR2 is SNEGSKA (reference sequence). V was cut by 3 bases and J by 8 bases, with 13 bases left in between. CDR3 bases read: TGCAGTGCTAGGAATAGGGTTCAGGAAAAA. Amino acids: CSARNRVQEK. The whole CDR3 sequence reads CSARNRVQEKLFF.

For this clone: With the read ending 3 residues before the CDR3 end, the germline J gene is used to fill in that end. The chain has TRBV20-1 and TRBJ2-5, with 7 bases matching TRBD2. The trim removed 6 bases at V and 2 bases at J, leaving 6 bases unmatched. Per the germline V gene, CDR1 is DFQATT and CDR2 is SNEGSKA (reference sequence). The length of the CDR3 is 13 residues. CDR3 residues: CSAPPLAQETQYF. Partial CDR3 DNA: TGCAGTGCCCCCCCACTAGCGCAAGAGACC.

In the case of this clone: The read ends 3 residues shy of where the CDR3 ends; the end is completed using the germline J gene. The V call is TRBV20-1, the J call TRBJ2-5; 11 nucleotides agree with TRBD2. In germline, CDR1 is DFQATT, CDR2 SNEGSKA (reference sequence). The CDR3 is 14 residues long. V lost 6 bases, J lost 5 bases, and 8 bases stayed unmatched. CDR3: CSAPGLAVGETQYF. The covered CDR3 bases are TGCAGTGCCCCGGGACTAGCGGTGGGTGAGACC.

CDR3 residues: CASSVQGAGANVLTF. The DNA read from the CDR3 is TGTGCCAGCAGTGTTCAGGGCGCTGGGGCCAACGTC. V is TRBV2 and J is TRBJ2-6, with D perhaps TRBD1 (5 bases). The CDR3 end falls 3 residues outside the read, so it is completed with the germline J gene. V lost 4 bases, J lost 2 bases, and 9 bases lay in between. The CDR3 is 15 amino acids. Germline V lookup: CDR1 SNHLY, CDR2 FYNNEI.

Turning to this clone: Read data end 3 residues before the CDR3 end; the end is taken from the germline J gene. The chain employs TRBV20-1 and TRBJ2-3, with D perhaps TRBD2 (6 bases). The V gene's germline CDR1 is DFQATT and CDR2 SNEGSKA (reference sequence). Trimming took off 6 bases at V and 3 bases at J, with 10 bases between the two ends. The CDR3 loop spans 12 amino acids. CDR3 sequence reads: CSAPTRTDTQYF. The covered CDR3 bases are TGCAGTGCCCCGACTAGGACAGATACG.

With regard to this clone: The DNA ends 3 residues before the CDR3 does, and the rest of the CDR3 is filled in from the germline J gene. The chain joins TRBV18 to TRBJ2-5; the match to TRBD2 covers 12 bases. Trimming at V came to 1 base and at J to 6 bases, leaving 6 bases not matched to a gene. The CDR3 runs to 16 residues. Germline-derived CDR1 and CDR2 are KGHSH and LQKENI. The part of the CDR3 DNA that was read is TGTGCCAGCTCACCACGGACTAGCGGGACTCTAAAGACC. It encodes CASSPRTSGTLKT. The entire CDR3 sequence reads CASSPRTSGTLKTQYF.

Of note for this clone: The read terminates 3 residues ahead of where the CDR3 ends, so the germline J gene completes it. The V and J genes are TRBV12-3 or TRBV12-4 and TRBJ2-2, with TRBD1 matching 7 bases. The length of the CDR3 is 18 residues. The junction had 16 bases not matched to a gene; V was cut back by 7 bases and J by 2 bases. The chain's CDR3 is CASNKATGKGGNTGELFF. The DNA read from the CDR3 is TGTGCCAGCAACAAAGCGACAGGGAAGGGCGGCAACACCGGGGAG.

As for this clone: The read stops 3 residues short of the end of the CDR3; the missing end is completed from the germline J gene. The V call is TRBV20-1, the J call TRBJ2-5; 12 nucleotides line up with TRBD2. The CDR3 sequence is 15 residues long. V shed 2 bases and J 4 bases; nucleotides not matched to a gene: 5. CDR1 DFQATT and CDR2 SNEGSKA come from the germline V gene (reference sequence). CDR3 amino acids: CSARRTSGTGETQYF. Incomplete CDR3 DNA: TGCAGTGCTAGAAGGACTAGCGGGACAGGAGAGACC.

For this clone: The read finishes 3 residues shy of the CDR3 end, and the germline J gene is used to complete it. The chain combines TRBV29-1 with TRBJ1-2; no firm D call. The CDR3 totals 11 residues. V dropped 4 bases and J dropped 4 bases, with 7 bases sitting between them. Germline V lookup: CDR1 SQVTM, CDR2 ANQGSEA. The CDR3 DNA, read in part, is TGCAGCGTTGCAGACCTCTATGGC. Translating it yields CSVADLYG. The whole CDR3 reads CSVADLYGYTF.

To note about this clone: The read halts 3 residues ahead of the CDR3 end, with the missing end drawn from the germline J gene. This chain uses TRBV4-2 with TRBJ2-2, with 7 bases aligning to TRBD2. The CDR3 extends over 19 amino acids. The ends lost 1 base at V and 6 bases at J; junction bases unmatched: 17. Germline loops: CDR1 LGHNA, CDR2 YNFKEQ. The CDR3 bases that were read are TGTGCCAGCAGCCAAGCCTTAGGAGGAAGCAATCGGGGGGCCGGGGAG. Residues: CASSQALGGSNRGAGE. The full-length CDR3 reads as CASSQALGGSNRGAGELFF.

As to this clone: The read comes to an end 3 residues before the CDR3 does, leaving the germline J gene to fill in the end. This chain connects TRBV7-2 to TRBJ2-7; D perhaps matches TRBD2 (5 bases). Germline loops: CDR1 SGHTA, CDR2 FQGNSA. The CDR3 is made up of 16 amino acids. Trimming took off 0 bases at V and 4 bases at J, with 16 bases between the two ends. CDR3 region: CASSLAASGATYEQYF. The part of the CDR3 DNA that was read is TGTGCCAGCAGCTTAGCCGCAAGCGGAGCAACTTACGAG.

Note on this clone: The CDR3 goes on 3 residues after the read ends, and that part is filled in from the germline J gene. The gene calls are TRBV4-2 and TRBJ2-2, with 9 bases identical to TRBD1. Germline V gives CDR1 LGHNA, CDR2 YNFKEQ. Unmatched junction bases numbered 5, after V lost 0 bases and J lost 3 bases. CDR3 length: 17 residues. Incomplete CDR3 DNA: TGTGCCAGCAGCCAAGATTTTTACAGGGGGCACACCGGGGAG. This codes for CASSQDFYRGHTGE. From start to end, the CDR3 is CASSQDFYRGHTGELFF.

With regard to this clone: Read coverage stops 3 residues before the CDR3 terminus; the germline J gene supplies the remainder. This rearrangement joins TRBV20-1 to TRBJ2-7; 8 bases map to TRBD2. V gave up 3 bases and J gave up 1 base; unmatched junction bases: 11. The CDR3 totals 16 residues. CDR1 is DFQATT, CDR2 SNEGSKA, per germline (reference sequence). CDR3 bases read: TGCAGTGCTAGCGACTCCCTCCGCGGGAGGTCCTACGAG. Its translation: CSASDSLRGRSYE. The complete CDR3 sequence is CSASDSLRGRSYEQYF.

With regard to this clone: Read coverage stops 3 residues before the CDR3 terminus; the germline J gene supplies the remainder. The chain uses TRBV7-2 and TRBJ2-7; 7 positions match TRBD2. Trimming at V came to 2 bases and at J to 2 bases, leaving 3 bases not matched to a gene. Germline V gives CDR1 SGHTA, CDR2 FQGNSA. The CDR3 length is 14 residues. The CDR3 DNA, read in part, is TGTGCCAGCAGCTTATCTAGCGGACCCTACGAG. This sequence encodes CASSLSSGPYE. The CDR3 as a whole reads CASSLSSGPYEQYF.

For this clone: The read terminates 3 residues before the CDR3 end, so the remaining end is supplied by the germline J gene. The V gene is TRBV18, the J gene TRBJ1-4; D is unresolved. V dropped 3 bases and J dropped 5 bases, with 10 bases sitting between them. This CDR3 is 14 amino acids long. CDR1 is KGHSH and CDR2 is LQKENI in the germline V gene. Incomplete CDR3 DNA: TGTGCCAGCTCACCTGAGAACAGCAATGAAAAA. Protein sequence: CASSPENSNEK. The entire CDR3 is CASSPENSNEKLFF. Full variable domain (outside the CDR3, taken from reference TRBV18 and TRBJ1-4): NAGVMQNPRHLVRRRGQEARLRCSPMKGHSHVYWYRQLPEEGLKFMVYLQKENIIDESGMPKERFSAEFPKEGPSILRIQQVVRGDSAAYFCASSPENSNEKLFFGSGTQLSVL.